A single sample is the source of the 30 T cell receptor beta chains below, sequenced in a study of cytomegalovirus exposure and HLA in healthy donors. With 60 Vbeta and 13 Jbeta primers, the PCR was carried out. Using immunoSEQ multiplex PCR, the repertoire was profiled, and TCRdb retains in-frame clones only, with some absent. Here the sample spans 95,000 to 150,000 clones, approximately 84% being singletons. The sequenced sample was PBMCs. These receptors all come from a young man in good health and CMV-seropositive.

V gene TRBV30 combines with J gene TRBJ2-7; D perhaps matches TRBD2 (5 bases). CDR1 and CDR2 (germline): GTSNPN, SVGIG (reference sequence). V was clipped by 5 bases and J by 1 base, with 27 bases between them. This CDR3 spans 18 amino acids. As DNA, the CDR3 is TGTGCCTGGGGTCAAGATAGACCGGGATCCTTAGGATCCTACGAGCAGTACTTC. Translated: CAWGQDRPGSLGSYEQYF.

The gene calls are TRBV30 and TRBJ1-6, with 7 bases fitting TRBD1. The CDR3 totals 14 residues. V shed 8 bases and J 5 bases; nucleotides not matched to a gene: 9. Germline V gene lookup returns CDR1 GTSNPN and CDR2 SVGIG (reference sequence). The CDR3 nucleotides are TGTGCCATGATCCGGGACAGCAATAATTCACCCCTCCACTTT. It is translated as CAMIRDSNNSPLHF.

The rearrangement links TRBV27 to TRBJ2-1; D may be TRBD2 (5 bases). Trimming left V 4 bases short and J 5 bases short, with 9 bases between. The CDR3 covers 13 residues. Germline V gene data show CDR1 as MNHEY and CDR2 as SMNVEV (reference sequence). The CDR3 DNA is TGTGCCAGCAGTTCCGGGATGAACAATGAGCAGTTCTTC. This sequence encodes CASSSGMNNEQFF.

The chain has TRBV27 and TRBJ2-1, with D maybe TRBD2 (6 bases). Germline CDR1 and CDR2: MNHEY and SMNVEV (reference sequence). The V and J ends lost 5 bases and 4 bases respectively, with 18 bases between them. The CDR3 spans 16 residues. The CDR3 coding sequence is TGTGCCAGCAGTCCTCTCGAATTGGCGGGGTACAATGAGCAGTTCTTC. Encoded protein: CASSPLELAGYNEQFF.

The chain couples TRBV5-1 to TRBJ2-3; D perhaps matches TRBD2 (5 bases). The CDR3 length is 14 residues. The germline V gene has CDR1 SGHRS and CDR2 YFSETQ. V lost 0 bases and J lost 7, with 12 bases in between. The CDR3 loop reads CASSLAGKGNTQYF. The DNA for the CDR3 is TGCGCCAGCAGCTTGGCGGGGAAAGGAAATACGCAGTATTTT.

This chain joins TRBV7-6 and TRBJ2-7; a possible D gene is TRBD2 (7 bases). The germline V gene has CDR1 SGHVS and CDR2 FNYEAQ. The CDR3 runs to 17 residues. Deletions cut 5 bases from V and 5 bases from J, with 25 bases between. CDR3: CASSHSSSGGYVHEQYF. The CDR3 DNA is TGTGCCAGCAGCCATTCTTCGTCGGGGGGCTATGTCCACGAGCAGTACTTC. Filled out from reference TRBV7-6 and TRBJ2-7, the complete variable domain reads GAGVSQSPRYKVTKRGQDVALRCDPISGHVSLYWYRQALGQGPEFLTYFNYEAQQDKSGLPNDRFSAERPEGSISTLTIQRTEQRDSAMYRCASSHSSSGGYVHEQYFGPGTRLTVT.

The V and J genes are TRBV27 and TRBJ2-7, with 7 bases that match TRBD2. Losses at the gene ends were 6 bases for V and 7 bases for J; bases not matched to a gene: 9. From germline, CDR1 is MNHEY and CDR2 SMNVEV (reference sequence). The CDR3 consists of 13 residues. The CDR3 DNA sequence: TGTGCCAGCAGCCTTGGGGGGGTAGGGGAGCAGTACTTC. Its protein product is CASSLGGVGEQYF.

A few counts support this clone. This chain connects TRBV27 to TRBJ1-3, with TRBD1 matching 7 bases. The V gene end was trimmed by 4 bases and the J gene end by 0 bases; junction bases not matched to a gene: 6. The CDR3 has 16 residues. From germline, CDR1 is MNHEY and CDR2 SMNVEV (reference sequence). This CDR3 is CASSSLQGISGNTIYF. The CDR3 coding sequence is TGTGCCAGCAGTTCCCTACAGGGGATCTCTGGAAACACCATATATTTT.

CDR3 residues: CASATDRVATEAFF. The CDR3 DNA follows: TGTGCCAGTGCCACCGACAGGGTGGCCACTGAAGCTTTCTTT. This chain links TRBV19 with TRBJ1-1; 7 positions agree with TRBD1. The CDR3 totals 14 residues. Trimming took 8 bases from V and 4 from J; bases not matched to a gene: 10. The germline gives CDR1 LNHDA, CDR2 SQIVND (reference sequence).

In the case of this clone: Its ends do not fully match the called genes, so a read error is possible. This chain links TRBV7-2 with TRBJ2-5; the match to TRBD2 covers 11 bases. Per germline, CDR1 SGHTA and CDR2 FQGNSA. The CDR3 is 15 amino acids. CDR3 amino acids: CASSLGSGGEEAQYF. The DNA of the CDR3 is TGTGCCAGCAGCTTAGGTAGCGGGGGGGAAGAGGCCCAGTACTTC.

The CDR3 DNA is TGTGCCGGGGCCCTGGGGCAGCCCAGCTCTGGAAACACCATATATTTT. This encodes CAGALGQPSSGNTIYF. The rearrangement uses TRBV30 and TRBJ1-3, with a weak D call TRBD1 (5 bases). Deletions cut 8 bases from V and 0 bases from J, with 20 bases between. This CDR3 region has 16 residues. CDR1 is GTSNPN, CDR2 SVGIG, per germline (reference sequence).

This clone was seen only once. V gene TRBV5-6 combines with J gene TRBJ1-2; D might be TRBD1 (5 bases). The V and J ends lost 5 bases and 0 bases respectively, with 11 bases between them. This CDR3 is built from 14 residues. CDR1 is SGHDT and CDR2 is YYEEEE in the germline V gene. The CDR3 sequence: CASRTVDANYGYTF. The CDR3 DNA is TGTGCCAGCAGGACAGTCGATGCTAACTATGGCTACACCTTC. The variable domain in full, completed from reference TRBV5-6 and TRBJ1-2, reads DAGVTQSPTHLIKTRGQQVTLRCSPKSGHDTVSWYQQALGQGPQFIFQYYEEEERQRGNFPDRFSGHQFPNYSSELNVNALLLGDSALYLCASRTVDANYGYTFGSGTRLTVV.

The gene calls are TRBV7-8 and TRBJ2-2, with 7 nucleotides matching TRBD2. Germline V lookup: CDR1 SGHVS, CDR2 FQNEAQ. With V trimmed by 2 bases and J by 1 base, 1 base remained unmatched. There are 15 residues in the CDR3. Here the CDR3 DNA reads TGTGCCAGCAGCTTACGCGGGGGGAACACCGGGGAGCTGTTTTTT. Protein product: CASSLRGGNTGELFF.

The chain links TRBV5-1 to TRBJ1-4; D is ambiguous. The CDR3 runs to 16 residues. With 3 bases removed from V and 4 bases from J, the gap between germline ends came to 16 bases. The V gene's germline CDR1 is SGHRS and CDR2 YFSETQ. In DNA, the CDR3 is TGCGCCAGCAGCTCAACCTTTGGTGGCGGTAATGAAAAACTGTTTTTT. Translating it yields CASSSTFGGGNEKLFF.

The chain recombines TRBV14 with TRBJ1-1; D not resolved. Germline V lookup: CDR1 SGHDN, CDR2 FVKESK. The CDR3 is made up of 10 amino acids. V gave up 0 bases and J gave up 9 bases, with 2 bases separating them. DNA of the CDR3: TGTGCCAGCAGCCAAGATAAAGCTTTCTTT. Residues: CASSQDKAFF. The full variable domain, rest sourced from reference TRBV14 and TRBJ1-1, is EAGVTQFPSHSVIEKGQTVTLRCDPISGHDNLYWYRRVMGKEIKFLLHFVKESKQDESGMPNNRFLAERTGGTYSTLKVQPAELEDSGVYFCASSQDKAFFGQGTRLTVV.

The V and J genes are TRBV7-9 and TRBJ2-1, with D maybe TRBD2 (5 bases). Germline V gene lookup returns CDR1 SEHNR and CDR2 FQNEAQ (reference sequence). Trimming stripped 5 bases from V and 9 bases from J, with 8 bases between. The CDR3 has 11 amino acids. In DNA form, the CDR3 reads TGTGCCAGCAGCCACGGACTTGAGCAGTTCTTC. This codes for CASSHGLEQFF.

In its sample, this clone was seen once. The V call is TRBV9, the J call TRBJ2-2; 7 bases align to TRBD2. The V gene end was trimmed by 4 bases and the J gene end by 3 bases; junction bases not matched to a gene: 6. The CDR3 sequence is 15 residues long. Per germline, CDR1 SGDLS and CDR2 YYNGEE. The CDR3 DNA reads as TGTGCCAGCAGCCCGACGGGGGGATACACCGGGGAGCTGTTTTTT. This codes for CASSPTGGYTGELFF.

The J gene is TRBJ1-3, the V gene TRBV19; 7 bases line up with TRBD1. CDR3 length: 16 amino acids. CDR1 and CDR2 (germline): LNHDA, SQIVND (reference sequence). With 4 bases clipped from V and 0 bases from J, the junction kept 6 bases outside the gene matches. For the CDR3, the DNA is TGTGCCAGTAGTAGTCGAGGGGGCGCCTCTGGAAACACCATATATTTT. It yields the protein CASSSRGGASGNTIYF.

The V call is TRBV9, the J call TRBJ2-7; D may be TRBD2 (6 bases). The CDR3 spans 13 residues. Germline V lookup: CDR1 SGDLS, CDR2 YYNGEE. The ends were cut back, 6 bases at V and 3 bases at J, with 13 bases in the middle. CDR3 region: CASNGGIGYEQYF. DNA of the CDR3: TGTGCCAGCAACGGAGGGATCGGCTACGAGCAGTACTTC.

This clone was detected once. V usage is TRBV28 and J usage is TRBJ2-2, with a possible D match to TRBD2 (6 bases). Germline values: CDR1 MDHEN, CDR2 SYDVKM. The length of the CDR3 is 13 residues. Trimming stripped 6 bases from V and 5 bases from J, with 10 bases between. CDR3 residues: CASRVAGTGELFF. CDR3 nucleotides: TGTGCCAGCAGGGTGGCGGGGACCGGGGAGCTGTTTTTT.

This rearrangement joins TRBV19 to TRBJ2-5; a weak D match, TRBD1 (6 bases). CDR1 is LNHDA, CDR2 SQIVND, per germline (reference sequence). The CDR3 spans 13 residues. The V end was cut by 10 bases, the J end by 2 bases, with 14 bases between. CDR3 protein: CATSRQAQETQYF. The CDR3 nucleotides are TGTGCCACCAGCCGACAGGCACAAGAGACCCAGTACTTC.

The V and J genes are TRBV4-1 and TRBJ2-3; D is perhaps TRBD2 (5 bases). This CDR3 has 16 amino acids. Between the trimmed V and J ends, which lost 0 bases and 1 base, there was a span of 11 bases. The germline CDR1 and CDR2 sequences are MGHRA and YSYEKL. The CDR3 sequence is CASSQDSGRGTDTQYF. The CDR3 DNA sequence: TGCGCCAGCAGCCAAGACAGCGGTAGGGGCACAGATACGCAGTATTTT.

V usage is TRBV5-6 and J usage is TRBJ1-2; TRBD1 aligns across 7 bases. V lost 0 bases to trimming and J lost 5 bases; unmatched junction nucleotides: 7. The CDR3 covers 15 residues. Germline V lookup: CDR1 SGHDT, CDR2 YYEEEE. CDR3 loop: CASSLEQGKIYGYTF. The CDR3 DNA reads as TGTGCCAGCAGCTTGGAACAGGGGAAAATTTATGGCTACACCTTC.

Details on this clone: Other nucleotide sequences in the sample specify the same CDR3. The CDR3 DNA reads TGTGCCAGCAGTGGGGATCTAGCGGCCTCCTACAATGAGCAGTTCTTC. Amino acids: CASSGDLAASYNEQFF. The V gene is TRBV7-2, the J gene TRBJ2-1; 7 bases agree with TRBD2. This CDR3 comprises 16 residues. Germline CDR1 is SGHTA and CDR2 is FQGNSA. The ends lost 6 bases at V and 0 bases at J; junction bases unmatched: 8.

The CDR3 DNA reads as TGTGCTAGTGGAACCGGGACAGTCTATGGCTACACCTTC. Translated, it gives CASGTGTVYGYTF. V usage is TRBV12-5 and J usage is TRBJ1-2; 7 nucleotides align to TRBD1. Per germline, CDR1 LGHNT and CDR2 FRNRAP. This CDR3 has 13 residues. The V and J ends lost 6 bases and 4 bases, in that order; junction bases with no gene match: 5.

J is TRBJ1-1 and V is TRBV10-3; 8 positions match TRBD1. In germline, CDR1 is ENHRY, CDR2 SYGVKD. This CDR3 is built from 16 residues. V was pared by 0 bases and J by 4 bases, with 7 bases of the junction left unmatched. CDR3 loop: CAISESWTGRVTEAFF. The CDR3 nucleotides are TGTGCCATCAGTGAGTCGTGGACAGGGCGGGTCACTGAAGCTTTCTTT.

V gene TRBV5-6 combines with J gene TRBJ2-2; perhaps TRBD2 as D (10 bases). CDR3 length: 19 residues. Germline V CDR1 and CDR2: SGHDT, YYEEEE. Between the trimmed V and J ends, which lost 3 bases and 3 bases, there was a span of 24 bases. CDR3 residues: CASSSGTGLLAGDTGELFF. The CDR3 DNA reads TGTGCCAGCAGCTCCGGGACAGGGCTTCTAGCGGGGGACACCGGGGAGCTGTTTTTT.

The J gene is TRBJ1-6, the V gene TRBV9, with 7 bases fitting TRBD1. Trimming took 4 bases from V and 9 from J; bases not matched to a gene: 10. Per germline, CDR1 SGDLS and CDR2 YYNGEE. The CDR3 is 15 amino acids. The CDR3 loop reads CASSPPGTVGSPLHF. In DNA, the CDR3 is TGTGCCAGCAGCCCCCCGGGGACAGTAGGTTCACCCCTCCACTTT.

The chain couples TRBV6-5 to TRBJ2-7; maybe TRBD2 (6 bases). Trimming shortened V by 3 bases and J by 6 bases, and 15 bases separated the two germline ends. Germline CDR1 MNHEY, CDR2 SVGAGI. This CDR3 is 14 amino acids long. For the CDR3, the DNA is TGTGCCAGCAGTTATTCGACCGCCGGGGGCGAGCAGTACTTC. Translating it yields CASSYSTAGGEQYF.

The CDR3, as DNA: TGTGCCAGCACCTCTTTTGAGGTGGGCGAGCAGTACTTC. Protein product: CASTSFEVGEQYF. The V and J genes are TRBV7-9 and TRBJ2-7; D not certain. CDR1 SEHNR and CDR2 FQNEAQ come from the germline V gene (reference sequence). This CDR3 has 13 amino acids. Trimming took off 7 bases at V and 6 bases at J, with 16 bases between the two ends. The variable domain in full, with the rest retrieved from reference TRBV7-9 and TRBJ2-7, is DTGVSQNPRHKITKRGQNVTFRCDPISEHNRLYWYRQTLGQGPEFLTYFQNEAQLEKSRLLSDRFSAERPKGSFSTLEIQRTEQGDSAMYLCASTSFEVGEQYFGPGTRLTVT.